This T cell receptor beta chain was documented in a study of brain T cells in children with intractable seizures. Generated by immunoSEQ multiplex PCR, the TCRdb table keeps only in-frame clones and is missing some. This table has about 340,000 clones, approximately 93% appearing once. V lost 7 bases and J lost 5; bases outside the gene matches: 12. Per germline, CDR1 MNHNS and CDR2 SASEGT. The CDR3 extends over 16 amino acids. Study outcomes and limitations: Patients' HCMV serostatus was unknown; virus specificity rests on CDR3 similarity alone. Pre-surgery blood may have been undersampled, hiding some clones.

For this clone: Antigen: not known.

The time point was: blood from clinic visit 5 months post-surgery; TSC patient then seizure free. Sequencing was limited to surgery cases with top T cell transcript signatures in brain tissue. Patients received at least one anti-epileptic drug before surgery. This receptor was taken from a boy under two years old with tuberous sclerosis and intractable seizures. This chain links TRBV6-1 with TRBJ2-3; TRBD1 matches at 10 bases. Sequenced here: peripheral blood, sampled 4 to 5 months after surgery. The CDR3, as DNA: TGTGCCAGCATTGACCTGACAGGGGGCGAGAAAGATACGCAGTATTTT. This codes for CASIDLTGGEKDTQYF.